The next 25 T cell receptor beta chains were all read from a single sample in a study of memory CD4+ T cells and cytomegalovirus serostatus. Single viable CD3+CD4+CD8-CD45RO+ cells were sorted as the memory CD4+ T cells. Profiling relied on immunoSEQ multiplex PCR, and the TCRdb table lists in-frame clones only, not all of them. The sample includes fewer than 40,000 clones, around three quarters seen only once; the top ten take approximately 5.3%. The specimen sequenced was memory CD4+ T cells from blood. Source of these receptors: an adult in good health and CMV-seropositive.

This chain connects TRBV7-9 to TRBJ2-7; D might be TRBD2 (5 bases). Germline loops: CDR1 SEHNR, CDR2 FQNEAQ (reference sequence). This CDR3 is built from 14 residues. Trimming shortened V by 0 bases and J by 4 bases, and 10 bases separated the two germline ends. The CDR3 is CASSLAGTGYEQYF. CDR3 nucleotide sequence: TGTGCCAGCAGCTTAGCGGGCACGGGGTACGAGCAGTACTTC. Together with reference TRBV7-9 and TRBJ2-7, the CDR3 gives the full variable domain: DTGVSQNPRHKITKRGQNVTFRCDPISEHNRLYWYRQTLGQGPEFLTYFQNEAQLEKSRLLSDRFSAERPKGSFSTLEIQRTEQGDSAMYLCASSLAGTGYEQYFGPGTRLTVT.

This CDR3 reads CASSLQSPPYNSPLHF. DNA for the CDR3: TGCGCCAGCAGCCTCCAGTCACCCCCCTATAATTCACCCCTCCACTTT. The chain recombines TRBV5-1 with TRBJ1-6; D ambiguous. Trimming pared 4 bases from V and 2 bases from J, leaving 13 bases between. Germline assignment: CDR1 SGHRS and CDR2 YFSETQ. This CDR3 comprises 16 residues.

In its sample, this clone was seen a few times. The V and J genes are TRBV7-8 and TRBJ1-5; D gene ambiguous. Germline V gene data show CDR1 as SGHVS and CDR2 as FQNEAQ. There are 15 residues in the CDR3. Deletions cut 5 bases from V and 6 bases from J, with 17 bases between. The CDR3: CASSRRGGLGQPQHF. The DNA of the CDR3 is TGTGCCAGCAGCCGCAGAGGAGGGCTGGGTCAGCCCCAGCATTTT.

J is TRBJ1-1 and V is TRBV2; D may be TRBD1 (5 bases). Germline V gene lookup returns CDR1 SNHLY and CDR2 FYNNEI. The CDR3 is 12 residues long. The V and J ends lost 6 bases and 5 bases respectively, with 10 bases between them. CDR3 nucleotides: TGTGCCAGCAGCAGGGAGTTGACTGAAGCTTTCTTT. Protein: CASSRELTEAFF. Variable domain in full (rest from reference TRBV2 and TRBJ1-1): EPEVTQTPSHQVTQMGQEVILRCVPISNHLYFYWYRQILGQKVEFLVSFYNNEISEKSEIFDDQFSVERPDGSNFTLKIRSTKLEDSAMYFCASSRELTEAFFGQGTRLTVV.

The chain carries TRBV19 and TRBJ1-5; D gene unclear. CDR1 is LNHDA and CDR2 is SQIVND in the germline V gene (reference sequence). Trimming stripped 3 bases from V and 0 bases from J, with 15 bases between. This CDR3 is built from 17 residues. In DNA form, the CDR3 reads TGTGCCAGTAGTATCCCCACAGAAAAAAATAGCAATCAGCCCCAGCATTTT. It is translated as CASSIPTEKNSNQPQHF.

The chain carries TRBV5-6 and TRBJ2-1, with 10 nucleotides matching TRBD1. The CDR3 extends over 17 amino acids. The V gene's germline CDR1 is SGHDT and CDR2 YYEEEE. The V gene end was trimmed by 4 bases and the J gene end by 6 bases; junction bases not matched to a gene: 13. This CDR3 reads CASSKTKRDRGGNEQFF. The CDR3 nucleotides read TGTGCCAGCAGCAAGACTAAACGGGACAGGGGTGGCAATGAGCAGTTCTTC. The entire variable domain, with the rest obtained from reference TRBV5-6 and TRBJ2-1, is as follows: DAGVTQSPTHLIKTRGQQVTLRCSPKSGHDTVSWYQQALGQGPQFIFQYYEEEERQRGNFPDRFSGHQFPNYSSELNVNALLLGDSALYLCASSKTKRDRGGNEQFFGPGTRLTVL.

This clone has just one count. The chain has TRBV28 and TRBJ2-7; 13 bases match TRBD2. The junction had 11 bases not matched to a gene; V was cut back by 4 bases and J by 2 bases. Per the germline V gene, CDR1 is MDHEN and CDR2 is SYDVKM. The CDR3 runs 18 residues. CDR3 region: CASSSGGLAGSHPYEQYF. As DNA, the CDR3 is TGTGCCAGCAGTTCGGGGGGACTAGCGGGATCCCATCCCTACGAGCAGTACTTC.

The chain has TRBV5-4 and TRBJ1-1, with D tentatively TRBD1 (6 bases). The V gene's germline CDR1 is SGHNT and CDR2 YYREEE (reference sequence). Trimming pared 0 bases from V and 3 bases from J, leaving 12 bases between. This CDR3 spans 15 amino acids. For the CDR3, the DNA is TGTGCCAGCAGCTTGGGGGCAGGGGCATACACTGAAGCTTTCTTT. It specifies CASSLGAGAYTEAFF.

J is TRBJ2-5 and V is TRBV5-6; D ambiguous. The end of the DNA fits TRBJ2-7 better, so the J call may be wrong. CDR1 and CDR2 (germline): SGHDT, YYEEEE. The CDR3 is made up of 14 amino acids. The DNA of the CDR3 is TGTGCCAGCAGCTTGGAGGTCGGCGGCAACGAGCAGTACTTC. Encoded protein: CASSLEVGGNEQYF.

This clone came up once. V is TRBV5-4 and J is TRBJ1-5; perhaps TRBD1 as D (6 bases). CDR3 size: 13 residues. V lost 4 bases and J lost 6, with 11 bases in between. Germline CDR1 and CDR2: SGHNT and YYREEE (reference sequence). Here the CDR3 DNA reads TGTGCCAGCAGCGGGGGCCCGGGTCAGCCCCAGCATTTT. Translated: CASSGGPGQPQHF.

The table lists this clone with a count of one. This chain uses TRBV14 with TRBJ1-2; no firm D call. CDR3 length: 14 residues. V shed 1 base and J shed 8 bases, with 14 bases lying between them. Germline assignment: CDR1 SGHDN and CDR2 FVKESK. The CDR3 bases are TGTGCCAGCAGCCAAGGGCCCACGATGCGCGGCTACACCTTC. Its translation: CASSQGPTMRGYTF.

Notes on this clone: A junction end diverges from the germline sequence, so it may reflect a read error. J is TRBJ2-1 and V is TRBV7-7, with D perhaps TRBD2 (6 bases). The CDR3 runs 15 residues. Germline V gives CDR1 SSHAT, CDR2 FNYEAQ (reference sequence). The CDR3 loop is CASSSGRGTYNEQFF. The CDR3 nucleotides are TGTGCTAGCAGCTCAGGGCGGGGCACCTACAATGAGCAGTTCTTC.

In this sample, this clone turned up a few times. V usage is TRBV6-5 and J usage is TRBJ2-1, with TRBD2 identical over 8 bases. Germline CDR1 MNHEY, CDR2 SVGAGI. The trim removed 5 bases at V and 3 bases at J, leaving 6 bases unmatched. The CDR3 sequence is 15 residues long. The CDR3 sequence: CASSIAGWVYNEQFF. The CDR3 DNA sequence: TGTGCCAGCAGTATAGCGGGATGGGTCTACAATGAGCAGTTCTTC.

The CDR3 sequence is CASSLAPGLVNNEQFF. In DNA form, the CDR3 reads TGTGCCAGCAGCTTAGCTCCGGGACTAGTCAACAATGAGCAGTTCTTC. This chain links TRBV13 with TRBJ2-1, with 8 bases identical to TRBD2. CDR1 is PRHDT, CDR2 FYEKMQ, per germline (reference sequence). Trimming removed 1 base from V and 5 bases from J; junction bases left unmatched: 7. This CDR3 region has 16 residues.

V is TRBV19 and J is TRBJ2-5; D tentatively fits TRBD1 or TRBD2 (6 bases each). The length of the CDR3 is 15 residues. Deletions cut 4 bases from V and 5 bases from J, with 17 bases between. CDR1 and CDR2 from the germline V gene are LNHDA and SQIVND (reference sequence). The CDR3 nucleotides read TGTGCCAGTAGTAGGGTTTTTGAGGGGGGTGAGACCCAGTACTTC. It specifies CASSRVFEGGETQYF.

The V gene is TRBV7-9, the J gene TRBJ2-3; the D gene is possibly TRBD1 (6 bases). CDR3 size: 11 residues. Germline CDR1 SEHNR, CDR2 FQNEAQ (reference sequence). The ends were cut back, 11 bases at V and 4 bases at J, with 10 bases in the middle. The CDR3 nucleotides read TGTGCCGGAAAGGGGGCAGATACGCAGTATTTT. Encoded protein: CAGKGADTQYF.

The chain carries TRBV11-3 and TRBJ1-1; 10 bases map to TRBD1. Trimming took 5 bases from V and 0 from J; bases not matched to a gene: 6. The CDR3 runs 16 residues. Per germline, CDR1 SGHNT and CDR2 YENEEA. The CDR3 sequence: CASSPGTGALNTEAFF. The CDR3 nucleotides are TGTGCCAGCAGCCCAGGGACAGGGGCCCTGAACACTGAAGCTTTCTTT.

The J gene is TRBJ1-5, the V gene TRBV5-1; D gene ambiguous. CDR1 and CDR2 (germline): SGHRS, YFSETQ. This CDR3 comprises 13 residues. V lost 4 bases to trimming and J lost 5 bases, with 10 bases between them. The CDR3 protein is CASSPELDQPQHF. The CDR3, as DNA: TGCGCCAGCAGCCCGGAATTGGATCAGCCCCAGCATTTT.

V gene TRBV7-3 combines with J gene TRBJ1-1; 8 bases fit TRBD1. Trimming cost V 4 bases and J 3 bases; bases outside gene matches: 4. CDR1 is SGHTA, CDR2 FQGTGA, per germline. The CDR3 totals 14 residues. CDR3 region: CASSSQGADTEAFF. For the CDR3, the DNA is TGTGCCAGCAGCTCGCAGGGGGCCGACACTGAAGCTTTCTTT. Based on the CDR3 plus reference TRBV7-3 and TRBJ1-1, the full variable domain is GAGVSQTPSNKVTEKGKYVELRCDPISGHTALYWYRQSLGQGPEFLIYFQGTGAADDSGLPNDRFFAVRPEGSVSTLKIQRTERGDSAVYLCASSSQGADTEAFFGQGTRLTVV.

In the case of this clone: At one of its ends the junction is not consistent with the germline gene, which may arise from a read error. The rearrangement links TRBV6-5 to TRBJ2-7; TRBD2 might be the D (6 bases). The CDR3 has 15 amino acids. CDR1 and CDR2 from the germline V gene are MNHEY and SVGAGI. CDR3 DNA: TGTACCAGCAGCCCAGCGGGCGCGCACCCATACGAGCAGTACTTC. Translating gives CTSSPAGAHPYEQYF.

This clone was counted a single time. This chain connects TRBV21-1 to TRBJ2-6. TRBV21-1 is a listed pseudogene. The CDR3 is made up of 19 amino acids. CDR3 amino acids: CASSKVWGLSVSGANVLTF. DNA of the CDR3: TGTGCCAGCAGCAAAGTCTGGGGGTTGAGTGTCTCTGGGGCCAACGTCCTGACTTTC.

For the CDR3, the DNA is TGTGCCAGCAGCTTAGGACTCGACACCGGGGAGCTGTTTTTT. It yields the protein CASSLGLDTGELFF. This chain uses TRBV11-3 with TRBJ2-2; D is uncertain. The germline CDR1 and CDR2 sequences are SGHNT and YENEEA. The CDR3 has 14 amino acids. V lost 1 base and J 3 bases, leaving 6 bases between the germline ends.

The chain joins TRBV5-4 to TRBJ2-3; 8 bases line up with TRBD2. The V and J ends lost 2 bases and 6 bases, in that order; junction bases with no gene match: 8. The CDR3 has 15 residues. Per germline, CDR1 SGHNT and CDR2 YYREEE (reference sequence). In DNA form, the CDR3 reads TGTGCCAGCAGCTTAGGACTAGCCGGGAGCGATACGCAGTATTTT. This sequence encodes CASSLGLAGSDTQYF.

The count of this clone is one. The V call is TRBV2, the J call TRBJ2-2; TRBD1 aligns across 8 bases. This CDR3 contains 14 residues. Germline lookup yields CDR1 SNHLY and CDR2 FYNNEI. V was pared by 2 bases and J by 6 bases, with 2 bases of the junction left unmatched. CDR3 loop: CASSETRGPGELFF. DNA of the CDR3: TGTGCCAGCAGTGAAACCAGGGGGCCCGGGGAGCTGTTTTTT.

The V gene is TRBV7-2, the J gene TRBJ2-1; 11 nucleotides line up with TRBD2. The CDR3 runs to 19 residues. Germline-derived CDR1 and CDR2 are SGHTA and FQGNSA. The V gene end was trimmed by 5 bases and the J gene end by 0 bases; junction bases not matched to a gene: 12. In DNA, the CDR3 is TGTGCCAGCAGCACCACTAGCGGGGGACTCCCAAGCTCCTACAATGAGCAGTTCTTC. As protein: CASSTTSGGLPSSYNEQFF.